This T cell receptor beta chain originates from a study of CXCR3-negative and CXCR3-positive naive CD8 T cells. Across the study: TRB reads totalled about 130 million, about 1.5 +/- 0.3 million per library. Study results and caveats: The study found comparably high diversity in both naive subsets and much lower diversity in memory CD8+ cells. TRB CDR3 hydrophobicity was greater in CXCR3-positive naive cells than in CXCR3-negative naive cells.

This CDR3 is built from 16 residues. The germline gives CDR1 LGHNA, CDR2 YSLEER. UMI labels and 5' RACE were used to prepare the TRB cDNA libraries. From its re-call of the 5' RACE reads, TCRdb lists each CDR3 protein once, without DNA. Its table lists about 130,000 distinct CDR3 sequences. Comment on this clonotype: What it binds is unknown.

The clonotype comes from a human donor in good health. Some clones in this sample may be carry-over from other donors' samples. Sequencing was done on a sample of naive CXCR3- CD8+ T cells from blood. The subset was: CD45RO-CCR7+CD27+CD95- naive CD8+ T cells lacking CXCR3 (TNR3-). The chain uses TRBV4-3 and TRBJ2-1; without DNA, the TCRdb call of TRBD2 cannot be checked. CDR3 amino acids: CASSQDGNSVYNEQFF.